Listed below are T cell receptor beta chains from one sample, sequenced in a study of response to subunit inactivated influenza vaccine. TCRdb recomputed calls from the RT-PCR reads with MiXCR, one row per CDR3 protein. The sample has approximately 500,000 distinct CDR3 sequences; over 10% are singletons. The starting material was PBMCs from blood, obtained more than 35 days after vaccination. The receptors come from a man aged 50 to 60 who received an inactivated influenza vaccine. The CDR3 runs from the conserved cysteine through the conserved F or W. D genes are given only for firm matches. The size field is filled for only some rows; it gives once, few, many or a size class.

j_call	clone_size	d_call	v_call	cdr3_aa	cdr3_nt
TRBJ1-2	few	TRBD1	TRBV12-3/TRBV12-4	CASSLSPTGGYGYTF	TGTGCCAGCAGTTTATCACCCACAGGGGGCTATGGCTACACCTTC
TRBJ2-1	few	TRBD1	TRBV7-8	CASSLWASGQGFHNEQFF	TGTGCCAGCAGCTTATGGGCATCAGGACAGGGGTTCCACAATGAGCAGTTCTTC
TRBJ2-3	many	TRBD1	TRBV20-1	CSARQGAREDTQYF	TGCAGTGCCAGACAGGGGGCGCGTGAAGATACGCAGTATTTT
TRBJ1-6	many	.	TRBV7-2	CASSTTNSPLHF	TGTGCCAGCAGCACTACCAATTCACCCCTCCACTTT
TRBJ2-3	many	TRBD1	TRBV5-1	CASSLPPISGQGRTDTQYF	TGCGCCAGCAGCTTGCCACCAATCTCCGGACAGGGCCGAACAGATACGCAGTATTTT
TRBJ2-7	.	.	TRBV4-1	CASSHSFQGIPTYEQYF	TGCGCCAGCAGCCATTCTTTTCAGGGAATACCAACCTACGAGCAGTACTTC
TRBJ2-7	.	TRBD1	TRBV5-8	CASSHRQGAHEQYF	TGTGCCAGCAGTCACCGACAGGGGGCCCACGAGCAGTACTTC
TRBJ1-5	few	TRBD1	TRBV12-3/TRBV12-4	CASRTGTGNQPQHF	TGTGCCTCCCGAACCGGGACAGGGAATCAGCCCCAGCATTTT
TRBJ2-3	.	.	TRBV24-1	CATSDTTFATTDTQYF	TGTGCCACCAGTGATACCACCTTCGCAACCACAGATACGCAGTATTTT
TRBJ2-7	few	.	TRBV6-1	CASRPSGGQGSYEQYF	TGTGCCAGCAGGCCCTCCGGAGGCCAGGGGTCCTACGAGCAGTACTTC
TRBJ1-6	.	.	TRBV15	CATSRDKNLNSPLHF	TGTGCCACCAGCAGAGACAAAAACCTTAATTCACCCCTCCACTTT
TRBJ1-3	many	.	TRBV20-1	CSARDVGSAGNTIYF	TGCAGTGCTAGAGATGTTGGGTCCGCTGGAAACACCATATATTTT
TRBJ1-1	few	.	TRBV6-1	CASSDQGRMSTEAFF	TGTGCCAGCAGTGACCAGGGGAGAATGAGCACTGAAGCTTTCTTT
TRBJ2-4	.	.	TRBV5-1	CASSPYIERGIAKNIQYF	TGCGCCAGCAGCCCCTACATTGAGAGGGGAATAGCCAAAAACATTCAGTACTTC
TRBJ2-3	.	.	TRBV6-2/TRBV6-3	CATAGGWADTQYF	TGTGCCACCGCAGGGGGGTGGGCAGATACGCAGTATTTT
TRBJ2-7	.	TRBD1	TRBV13	CATLRTGAYEQYF	TGTGCCACGCTAAGGACAGGGGCCTACGAGCAGTACTTC
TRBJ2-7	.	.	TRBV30	CACSEITYEQYF	TGTGCCTGCAGTGAGATAACGTACGAGCAGTACTTC
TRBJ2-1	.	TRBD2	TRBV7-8	CASSARTSGEQFF	TGTGCCAGCAGCGCCCGGACTAGCGGGGAGCAGTTCTTC
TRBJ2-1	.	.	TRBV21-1	CASSKASTAGDEQFF	TGTGCCAGCAGCAAAGCGTCCACAGCGGGGGATGAGCAGTTCTTC
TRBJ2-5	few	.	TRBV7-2	CASSLEQVETQYF	TGTGCCAGCAGCTTAGAACAGGTGGAGACCCAGTACTTC
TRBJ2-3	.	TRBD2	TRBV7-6	CASSLEPSGTWDTQYF	TGTGCCAGCAGCTTAGAGCCTAGCGGGACGTGGGATACGCAGTATTTT
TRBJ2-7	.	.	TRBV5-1	CASSLEAKRAYEQYF	TGCGCCAGCAGCTTGGAAGCCAAGAGAGCCTACGAGCAGTACTTC
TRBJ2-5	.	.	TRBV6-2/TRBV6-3	CASSYAIRETQYF	TGTGCCAGCAGTTATGCGATTCGGGAGACCCAGTACTTC
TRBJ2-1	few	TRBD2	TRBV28	CASSSGTSGRDNEQFF	TGTGCCAGCAGTTCTGGGACTAGCGGGAGGGACAATGAGCAGTTCTTC
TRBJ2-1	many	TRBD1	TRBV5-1	CASSFGQAYNEQFF	TGCGCCAGCAGCTTCGGACAGGCCTACAATGAGCAGTTCTTC
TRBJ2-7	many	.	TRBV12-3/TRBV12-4	CASSQLDGYYEQYF	TGTGCCAGCAGTCAACTGGACGGATACTACGAGCAGTACTTC
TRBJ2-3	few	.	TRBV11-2	CASAGADTQYF	TGTGCCTCGGCAGGGGCAGATACGCAGTATTTT
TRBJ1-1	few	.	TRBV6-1	CASSEGADTEAFF	TGTGCCAGCAGTGAAGGGGCAGATACTGAAGCTTTCTTT
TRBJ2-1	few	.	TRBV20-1	CSARDGQKIYNEQFF	TGCAGTGCTAGAGATGGTCAGAAAATATACAATGAGCAGTTCTTC
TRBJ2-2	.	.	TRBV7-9	CASRRRGGLNTGELFF	TGTGCCAGCAGGCGCAGGGGCGGTTTGAACACCGGGGAGCTGTTTTTT
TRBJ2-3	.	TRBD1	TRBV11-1	CASSLTDRGGAQYF	TGTGCCAGCAGCTTAACGGACAGGGGCGGTGCCCAGTATTTT
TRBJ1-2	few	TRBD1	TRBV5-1	CASSAYRGKNYGYTF	TGCGCCAGCAGCGCCTACAGGGGGAAAAACTATGGCTACACCTTC
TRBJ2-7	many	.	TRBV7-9	CASSPRVPTYEQYF	TGTGCCAGCAGCCCCCGGGTACCAACCTACGAGCAGTACTTC
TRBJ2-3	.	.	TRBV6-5	CASSYFRESSTDTQYF	TGTGCCAGCAGTTACTTCAGGGAGTCTAGCACAGATACGCAGTATTTT
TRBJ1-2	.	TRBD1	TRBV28	CASSVPDRGYGYTF	TGTGCCAGCAGTGTCCCGGACAGGGGCTATGGCTACACCTTC
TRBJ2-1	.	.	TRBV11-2	CASSLVGSGFYNEQFF	TGTGCCAGCAGCTTAGTCGGTAGCGGTTTTTACAATGAGCAGTTCTTC
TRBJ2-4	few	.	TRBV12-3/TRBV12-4	CASSLSAGKKGHIQYF	TGTGCCAGCAGTTTGTCGGCAGGGAAAAAAGGTCACATTCAGTACTTC
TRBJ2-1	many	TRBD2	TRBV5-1	CASSLAGTSSDNEQFF	TGCGCCAGCAGCTTGGCCGGGACTAGCTCTGACAATGAGCAGTTCTTC
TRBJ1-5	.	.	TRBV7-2	CASSLALGPINQPQHF	TGTGCCAGCAGCTTAGCGCTGGGGCCGATCAATCAGCCCCAGCATTTT
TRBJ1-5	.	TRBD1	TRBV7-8	CASSLGYRGFSNQPQHF	TGTGCCAGCAGCTTAGGATACAGGGGCTTTAGCAATCAGCCCCAGCATTTT
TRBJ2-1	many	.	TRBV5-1	CASSVGTVHSREQFF	TGCGCCAGCAGCGTAGGGACTGTTCACAGCCGGGAGCAGTTCTTC
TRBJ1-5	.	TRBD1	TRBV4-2	CASSQGQDSEPQHF	TGTGCCAGCAGCCAGGGACAGGATTCGGAGCCCCAGCATTTT
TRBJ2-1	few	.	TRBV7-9	CASSLGGTPIEYNEQFF	TGTGCCAGCAGCTTAGGGGGGACACCAATTGAATACAATGAGCAGTTCTTC
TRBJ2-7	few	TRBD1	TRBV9	CASSPGQLPYEQYF	TGTGCCAGCAGCCCGGGACAGCTACCCTACGAGCAGTACTTC
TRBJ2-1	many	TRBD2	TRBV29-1	CSELAGDSYNEQFF	TGCAGCGAGCTAGCGGGAGATTCCTACAATGAGCAGTTCTTC
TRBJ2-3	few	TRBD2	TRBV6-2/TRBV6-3	CASTRASGFTDTQYF	TGTGCCAGCACTCGGGCTAGCGGGTTCACAGATACGCAGTATTTT
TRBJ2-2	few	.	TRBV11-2	CASSSQEGGELFF	TGTGCCAGCAGCTCCCAGGAGGGCGGGGAGCTGTTTTTT